Presented here are 3 T cell receptor beta chains from one specimen sequenced in a study of cytomegalovirus exposure and HLA in healthy donors. Vbeta (60) and Jbeta (13) primers were used in the PCR. Sequencing used immunoSEQ multiplex PCR; TCRdb keeps in-frame clones, though not all of them. Here the sample spans tens of thousands of clones, 6.5% to 8% being singletons. The specimen sequenced was PBMCs. All receptors derive from a middle-aged man in good health and CMV-seronegative.

This clone has a handful of counts. The chain couples TRBV7-3 to TRBJ2-6; D uncertain. Germline assignment: CDR1 SGHTA and CDR2 FQGTGA. The V end lost 5 bases, the J end lost 2 bases, and 13 bases lay between the germline ends. This CDR3 region has 16 residues. CDR3 sequence (DNA): TGTGCCAGCAGCCCCAATCTAGAAGCTGGGGCCAACGTCCTGACTTTC. Amino acids: CASSPNLEAGANVLTF. The whole variable domain, filled in from reference TRBV7-3 and TRBJ2-6, reads GAGVSQTPSNKVTEKGKYVELRCDPISGHTALYWYRQSLGQGPEFLIYFQGTGAADDSGLPNDRFFAVRPEGSVSTLKIQRTERGDSAVYLCASSPNLEAGANVLTFGAGSRLTVL.

The rearrangement uses TRBV6-6 and TRBJ1-5; 7 nucleotides match TRBD1. There are 15 residues in the CDR3. Looked up from germline, CDR1 is MNHNY and CDR2 is SVGAGI (reference sequence). The trim removed 4 bases at V and 4 bases at J, leaving 7 bases unmatched. This chain's CDR3 is CASSWDSLKNQPQHF. The CDR3 region has the DNA TGTGCCAGCAGTTGGGACAGTCTTAAAAATCAGCCCCAGCATTTT.

V usage is TRBV28 and J usage is TRBJ2-7; D may be TRBD1 (6 bases). Trimming left V 2 bases short and J 2 bases short, with 7 bases between. The germline CDR1 and CDR2 sequences are MDHEN and SYDVKM. This CDR3 spans 13 amino acids. This chain's CDR3 is CASSLQGTYEQYF. The CDR3 bases are TGTGCCAGCAGTTTACAGGGGACCTACGAGCAGTACTTC.